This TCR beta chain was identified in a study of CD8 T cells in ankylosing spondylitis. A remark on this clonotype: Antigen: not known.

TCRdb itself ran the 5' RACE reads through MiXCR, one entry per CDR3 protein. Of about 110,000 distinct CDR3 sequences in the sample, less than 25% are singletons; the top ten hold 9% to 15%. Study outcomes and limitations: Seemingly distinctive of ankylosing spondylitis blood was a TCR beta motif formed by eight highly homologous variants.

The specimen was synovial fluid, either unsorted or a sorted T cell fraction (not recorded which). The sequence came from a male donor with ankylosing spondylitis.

CDR3 region: CASSPVTTDTQYF. The CDR3 coding sequence is TGCGCCAGCAGCCCGGTGACCACAGATACGCAGTATTTT. The chain carries TRBV5-1 and TRBJ2-3, with D unresolved. The CDR3 length is 13 residues. From germline, CDR1 is SGHRS and CDR2 YFSETQ. The germline V and J ends were trimmed by 4 bases and 2 bases, with 8 bases remaining between them.